At least ten counts were recorded for the clone carrying this T cell receptor (beta chain). Its antigen is as yet unknown. Molecular barcoded adaptors covering alpha/delta and beta/gamma chains were used on about 390 ng RNA. TCRdb reprocessed the reads via MiXCR and lists one record per CDR3 protein. The data contain 85,000 to 100,000 distinct CDR3 sequences, roughly 21% of them singletons. The sample is drawn from a study of read filtering for tumor transcriptome and immune sequencing. Study-wide points: Without single-read clonotypes, shared clonotype proportions correlated more between IR-seq and RNA-seq. Approximately 80% of IR-seq clonotypes had one read, totaling 3% to 4% of reads; RNA-seq: approximately 75% and 45%.

The specimen sequenced was a population of CD138-negative cells sorted from bone marrow. The TCR originated in a donor aged 40 or over with multiple myeloma.

In DNA, the CDR3 is TGCAGTGGGGGTAGCGTCACAGATACGCAGTATTTT. Residues: CSGGSVTDTQYF. The genes are TRBV20-1 and TRBJ2-3; a possible D gene is TRBD2 (5 bases). The CDR3 contains 12 residues. Germline loops: CDR1 DFQATT, CDR2 SNEGSKA (reference sequence). V was cut by 7 bases and J by 2 bases, with 10 bases left in between.